These T cell receptor beta chains were read from a single sample in a study of long-term antiretroviral therapy in people with HIV. Sequenced by immunoSEQ multiplex PCR; TCRdb stores in-frame clones only, minus some. In the table there are 7,500 to 9,500 clones, roughly 89% of which are singletons. Specimen: unsorted PBMCs, collected 0.3 years before starting antiretroviral therapy. The receptors stem from a man younger than 40 with HIV. Each CDR3 is given with its conserved first and last residue. A D gene is named only where the DNA matches it firmly. Rows give clone size only sometimes, using once, few, many, or a class for an expanded clone.

size	V	J	D	DNA	CDR3
-	TRBV19	TRBJ1-1	-	TGTGCCAGTAGTTACGACCGGAGGACTGAAGCTTTCTTT	CASSYDRRTEAFF
-	TRBV28	TRBJ2-6	TRBD1	TGTGCCAGCAGTTCCGGGACAGGGGGTCCTGGGGCCAACGTCCTGACTTTC	CASSSGTGGPGANVLTF
once	TRBV5-6	TRBJ2-7	-	TGTGCCAGCAGCTTTCCCTCATTCTACGAGCAGTACTTC	CASSFPSFYEQYF
-	TRBV29-1	TRBJ1-1	-	TGCAGCGTTGAAGAAAGGCGGACTGAAGCTTTCTTT	CSVEERRTEAFF
-	TRBV28	TRBJ2-7	-	TGTGCCAGCAGTTTATCCGGGGAGACAAGAGACGAGCAGTACTTC	CASSLSGETRDEQYF
-	TRBV7-6	TRBJ2-3	TRBD2	TGTGCCAGCAGCCCCCTTTGGGGTAGCGGGGTCACAGATACGCAGTATTTT	CASSPLWGSGVTDTQYF
-	TRBV28	TRBJ2-7	TRBD1	TGTGCCAGCGGAACGGGACAGAGAACCTACGAGCAGTACTTC	CASGTGQRTYEQYF
-	TRBV6-6	TRBJ2-2	-	TGTGCCAGCAGTTACTCGGCAACCGGGGAGCTGTTTTTT	CASSYSATGELFF
-	TRBV7-9	TRBJ2-6	TRBD1	TGTGCCAGCAGACGGGGACAGCTCCTCTCTGGGGCCAACGTCCTGACTTTC	CASRRGQLLSGANVLTF
-	TRBV27	TRBJ2-5	-	TGTGCCACCGCGACAGGCCGGGAGACCCAGTACTTC	CATATGRETQYF
-	TRBV27	TRBJ2-4	TRBD1	TGTGCCAGCAGTCCGCGACAGGGGCTCAACCTAGCCAAAAACATTCAGTACTTC	CASSPRQGLNLAKNIQYF
-	TRBV6-5	TRBJ1-3	-	TGTGCCAGCCCTTACAGGGCTGGAAACACCATATATTTT	CASPYRAGNTIYF
-	TRBV28	TRBJ1-1	TRBD1	TGTGCCAGCAGTTTGGACAGGGGCCTGAACACTGAAGCTTTCTTT	CASSLDRGLNTEAFF
-	TRBV10-1	TRBJ2-6	-	TGCGCCAGCAGTGACAGCGCGGGGGCCAACGTCCTGACTTTC	CASSDSAGANVLTF
-	TRBV5-4	TRBJ1-2	-	TGTGCCAGCAGCTTGGCGGGTTTTAACTATGGCTACACCTTC	CASSLAGFNYGYTF
-	TRBV6-1	TRBJ2-3	-	TGTGCCAGCAGTGAAGCCGGGGAGGCCACGCTCACAGATACGCAGTATTTT	CASSEAGEATLTDTQYF
-	TRBV2	TRBJ1-2	-	TGTGCCAGCAGTGCTTCTGAGGGGTACCTGGGTGGCTACACCTTC	CASSASEGYLGGYTF
-	TRBV30	TRBJ2-1	-	TGTGCCTGGTACGCGTTGGCGCATGGGGGGTACAATGAGCAGTTCTTC	CAWYALAHGGYNEQFF
-	TRBV4-1	TRBJ2-1	TRBD2	TGCGCCAGCCGGGCCTTAGCGGGAGTAAGAGAGCAGTTCTTC	CASRALAGVREQFF
-	TRBV7-9	TRBJ2-3	TRBD2	TGTGCCAGCTTTCAGACTAGCGGGAAAGATACGCAGTATTTT	CASFQTSGKDTQYF
few	TRBV7-9	TRBJ1-3	-	TGTGCCAGCAGCTATTTACTGAGCTCTGGAAACACCATATATTTT	CASSYLLSSGNTIYF
-	TRBV29-1	TRBJ2-2	TRBD1	TGCAGCGTTGAGGGGCACAGGGGCTCGGGGGAGCTGTTTTTT	CSVEGHRGSGELFF
-	TRBV28	TRBJ1-4	TRBD1	TGTGCCAGCAGTCCGGACAGGGGGCTGGATGAAAAACTGTTTTTT	CASSPDRGLDEKLFF
-	TRBV5-1	TRBJ2-1	-	TGCGCCAGCAGCTTGGAAGTCGGCAATGAGCAGTTCTTC	CASSLEVGNEQFF
-	TRBV11-2	TRBJ2-2	-	TGTGCCAGCAGCCGGAACCGGGACCCGATGAGCCCCGGGGAGCTGTTTTTT	CASSRNRDPMSPGELFF
-	TRBV9	TRBJ2-2	-	TGTGCCAGCGAATTAGGTGGGGGCACCGGGGAGCTGTTTTTT	CASELGGGTGELFF
-	TRBV5-4	TRBJ2-1	TRBD1	TGTGCCAGCAGCTTGGGACAGGGGAACAATGAGCAGTTCTTC	CASSLGQGNNEQFF
-	TRBV6-5	TRBJ2-2	-	TGTGCCAGCAGGGCCCCGGGCGCGAACACCGGGGAGCTGTTTTTT	CASRAPGANTGELFF
-	TRBV6-1	TRBJ1-5	-	TGTGCCAGCAGCGAAGATCGGGGAGGGGATCAGCCCCAGCATTTT	CASSEDRGGDQPQHF
large	TRBV11-2	TRBJ1-2	TRBD1	TGTGCCAGCAGCTTAGATCAGGGGGACTATGGCTACACCTTC	CASSLDQGDYGYTF
-	TRBV6-5	TRBJ1-2	-	TGTGCCAGCACCGAGGGGGAGAACTATGGCTACACCTTC	CASTEGENYGYTF
-	TRBV30	TRBJ2-1	-	TGTGCCTCCGACGGAGGATTTGAGCAGTTCTTC	CASDGGFEQFF
-	TRBV9	TRBJ1-1	-	TGTGCCAGCAGCGTAGCTGCCAGGGGTAGGTTGAACACTGAAGCTTTCTTT	CASSVAARGRLNTEAFF
-	TRBV2	TRBJ2-5	-	TGTGCCAGTACTGCAAGGGGCCAAGAGACCCAGTACTTC	CASTARGQETQYF
-	TRBV15	TRBJ1-3	-	TGTGCCACCAGCAGACAGACCAACTCTGGAAACACCATATATTTT	CATSRQTNSGNTIYF
medium-sized	TRBV4-1	TRBJ1-3	-	TGCGCCAGCAGCCAAGATCCTCCTCCCGGAAACACCATATATTTT	CASSQDPPPGNTIYF
-	TRBV5-1	TRBJ2-7	TRBD1	TGCGCCAGCAGCTGGGGACAGGGGGACTATCGCGAGCAGTACTTC	CASSWGQGDYREQYF
-	TRBV14	TRBJ2-7	-	TGTGCCAGCAGCCGACAGATCTCCTACGAGCAGTACTTC	CASSRQISYEQYF
-	TRBV11-2	TRBJ2-7	-	TGTGCCAGCAGCGTAAGCGGTAGCTCGGCCGAGCAGTACTTC	CASSVSGSSAEQYF
-	TRBV7-6	TRBJ2-1	TRBD2	TGTGCCAGCAGCCCCGGGACTAGCGGGGGTTCCTCCTACAATGAGCAGTTCTTC	CASSPGTSGGSSYNEQFF
-	TRBV10-3	TRBJ1-1	-	TGTGCCATCAGTGGGGGCAGGGGGAACACTGAAGCTTTCTTT	CAISGGRGNTEAFF
-	TRBV27	TRBJ2-7	-	TGTGCCAGCGGGGGATCCTTTTACGAGCAGTACTTC	CASGGSFYEQYF
few	TRBV11-3	TRBJ2-7	-	TGTGCCAGCAGCCCGGGGGGCTTGCGGGACTACGAGCAGTACTTC	CASSPGGLRDYEQYF
-	TRBV27	TRBJ2-7	TRBD1	TGTGCCAGCAGTTTCGGACAGGGGACCTCCTACGAGCAGTACTTC	CASSFGQGTSYEQYF
once	TRBV5-1	TRBJ2-5	-	TGCGCCAGCAGCTTGATCGCAGGGCAAGAGACCCAGTACTTC	CASSLIAGQETQYF
once	TRBV21-1	TRBJ2-2	-	TGTGCCAGCAGCAAGAGGGGTCCCAACACCGGGGAGCTGTTTTTT	CASSKRGPNTGELFF
-	TRBV5-6	TRBJ2-1	TRBD2	TGTGCCAGCAGCTTGGGACTAGCGGGGGACCCCTCCTACAATGAGCAGTTCTTC	CASSLGLAGDPSYNEQFF
once	TRBV5-1	TRBJ2-1	-	TGCGCCAGCAGCTTGTACCCTTCCAATGAGCAGTTCTTC	CASSLYPSNEQFF
-	TRBV29-1	TRBJ1-2	-	TGCAGCGTTGAAGATCGTCAGCCCGGGGACTATGGCTACACCTTC	CSVEDRQPGDYGYTF
few	TRBV4-2	TRBJ1-2	-	TGTGCCAGCAGCCAAGATGCAGGTCCCTATGGCTACACCTTC	CASSQDAGPYGYTF
few	TRBV19	TRBJ1-2	-	TGTGCCAGTAGCTCACCGGGACGGGATTACTATGGCTACACCTTC	CASSSPGRDYYGYTF
-	TRBV7-2	TRBJ2-7	TRBD2	TGTGCCAGCAGCGTAGCCTCTAGCGGGAACTACGAGCAGTACTTC	CASSVASSGNYEQYF
-	TRBV9	TRBJ1-1	TRBD1	TGTGCCAGCAGCCCATCCGGGACAGGGGGGCGTAACACTGAAGCTTTCTTT	CASSPSGTGGRNTEAFF
-	TRBV2	TRBJ1-1	-	TGTGCCAGCAGAGCAACGGGGACTGAAGCTTTCTTT	CASRATGTEAFF